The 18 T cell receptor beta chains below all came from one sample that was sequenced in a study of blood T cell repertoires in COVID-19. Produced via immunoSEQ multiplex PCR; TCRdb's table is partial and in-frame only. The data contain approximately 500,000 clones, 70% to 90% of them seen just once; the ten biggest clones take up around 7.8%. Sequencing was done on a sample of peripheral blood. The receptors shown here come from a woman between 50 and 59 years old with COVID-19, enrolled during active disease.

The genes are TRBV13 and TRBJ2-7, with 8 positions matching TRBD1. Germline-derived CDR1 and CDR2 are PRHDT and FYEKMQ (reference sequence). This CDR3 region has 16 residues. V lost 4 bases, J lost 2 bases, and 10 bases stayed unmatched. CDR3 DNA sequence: TGTGCCAGCAGCTCCCGACAGGGGCGATCCCCCTACGAGCAGTACTTC. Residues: CASSSRQGRSPYEQYF.

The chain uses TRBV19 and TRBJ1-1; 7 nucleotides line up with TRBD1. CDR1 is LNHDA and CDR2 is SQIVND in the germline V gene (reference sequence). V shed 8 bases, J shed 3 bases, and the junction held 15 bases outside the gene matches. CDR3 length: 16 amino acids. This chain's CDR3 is CASSKGALGSYTEAFF. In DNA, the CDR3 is TGTGCCAGTTCAAAGGGGGCGCTCGGTTCGTACACTGAAGCTTTCTTT.

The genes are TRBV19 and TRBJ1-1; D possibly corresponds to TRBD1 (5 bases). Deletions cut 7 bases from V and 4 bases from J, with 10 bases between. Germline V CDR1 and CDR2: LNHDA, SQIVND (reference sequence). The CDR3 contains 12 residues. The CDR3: CASNQGLTEAFF. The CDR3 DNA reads TGTGCCAGTAATCAGGGCCTCACTGAAGCTTTCTTT.

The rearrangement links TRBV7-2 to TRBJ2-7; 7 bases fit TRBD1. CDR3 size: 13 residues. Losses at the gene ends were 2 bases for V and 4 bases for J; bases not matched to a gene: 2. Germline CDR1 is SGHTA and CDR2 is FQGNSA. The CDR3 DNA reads TGTGCCAGCAGCTTAAACAGGGGTTACGAGCAGTACTTC. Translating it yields CASSLNRGYEQYF.

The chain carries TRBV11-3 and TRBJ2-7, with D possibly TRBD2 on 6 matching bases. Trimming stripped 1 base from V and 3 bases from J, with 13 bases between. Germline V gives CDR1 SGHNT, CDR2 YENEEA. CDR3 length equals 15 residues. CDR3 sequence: CASSLVLGRYYEQYF. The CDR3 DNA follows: TGTGCCAGCAGCTTAGTCCTAGGGAGGTACTACGAGCAGTACTTC.

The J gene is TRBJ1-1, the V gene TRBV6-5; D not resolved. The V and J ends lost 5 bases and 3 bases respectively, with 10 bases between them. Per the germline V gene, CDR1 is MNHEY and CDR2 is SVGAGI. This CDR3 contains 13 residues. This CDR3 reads CASSPRVYTEAFF. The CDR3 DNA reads TGTGCCAGCAGTCCCCGGGTCTACACTGAAGCTTTCTTT.

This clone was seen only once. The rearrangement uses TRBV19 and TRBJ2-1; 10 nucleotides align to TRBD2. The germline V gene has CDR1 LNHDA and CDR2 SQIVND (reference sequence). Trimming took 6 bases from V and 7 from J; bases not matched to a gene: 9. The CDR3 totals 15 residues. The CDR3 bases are TGTGCCAGTAGCAAAACTAGCGGGGTTACGAATGAGCAGTTCTTC. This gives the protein CASSKTSGVTNEQFF.

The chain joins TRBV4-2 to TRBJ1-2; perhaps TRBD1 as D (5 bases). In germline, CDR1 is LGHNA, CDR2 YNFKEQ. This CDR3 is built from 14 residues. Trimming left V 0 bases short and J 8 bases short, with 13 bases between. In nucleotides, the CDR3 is TGTGCCAGCAGCCAAGAGGAGGGGACGGGCGGCTACACCTTC. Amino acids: CASSQEEGTGGYTF.

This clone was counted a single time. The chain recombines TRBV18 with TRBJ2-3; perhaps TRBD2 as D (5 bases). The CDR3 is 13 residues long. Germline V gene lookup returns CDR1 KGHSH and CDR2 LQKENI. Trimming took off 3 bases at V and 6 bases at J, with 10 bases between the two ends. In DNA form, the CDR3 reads TGTGCCAGCTCACCCGACTACGCCGATACGCAGTATTTT. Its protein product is CASSPDYADTQYF.

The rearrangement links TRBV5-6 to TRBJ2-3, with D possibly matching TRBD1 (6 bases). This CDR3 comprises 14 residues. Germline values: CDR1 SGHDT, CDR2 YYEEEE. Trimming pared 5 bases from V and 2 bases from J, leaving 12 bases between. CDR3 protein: CASSTGHFTDTQYF. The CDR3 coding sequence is TGTGCCAGCAGTACGGGACATTTCACAGATACGCAGTATTTT.

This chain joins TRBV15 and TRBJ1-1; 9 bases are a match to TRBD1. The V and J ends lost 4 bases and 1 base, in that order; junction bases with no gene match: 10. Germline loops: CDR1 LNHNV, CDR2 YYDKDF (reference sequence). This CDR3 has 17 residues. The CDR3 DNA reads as TGTGCCACCAGCACTATCCTGACAGGGGGAGAGAACACTGAAGCTTTCTTT. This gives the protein CATSTILTGGENTEAFF.

The CDR3 nucleotides read TGTGCCAGCAGCTTGGGGAAACACAGGGGATTCTCCTATAATTCACCCCTCCACTTT. It codes for CASSLGKHRGFSYNSPLHF. The chain couples TRBV5-6 to TRBJ1-6, with 7 bases aligning to TRBD1. CDR3 size: 19 residues. Losses at the gene ends were 0 bases for V and 0 bases for J; bases not matched to a gene: 9. CDR1 and CDR2 from the germline V gene are SGHDT and YYEEEE.

The CDR3 DNA reads as TGTGCCTGGAGATGGGGGGGGACCTACGAGCAGTACTTC. Its translation is CAWRWGGTYEQYF. The chain uses TRBV30 and TRBJ2-7, with 7 nucleotides matching TRBD2. After removal of 3 bases from V and 2 bases from J, the junction contained 4 bases not matched to a gene. The CDR3 extends over 13 amino acids. Germline assignment: CDR1 GTSNPN and CDR2 SVGIG (reference sequence).

The CDR3 coding sequence is TGTGCCAGCAGAGGACAGTATAGGCAAGGCGGGGAGCTGTTTTTT. It translates to CASRGQYRQGGELFF. This chain joins TRBV6-6 and TRBJ2-2; D is possibly TRBD1 (6 bases). The CDR3 is made up of 15 amino acids. V lost 6 bases, J lost 7 bases, and 18 bases lay in between. The germline V gene has CDR1 MNHNY and CDR2 SVGAGI (reference sequence).

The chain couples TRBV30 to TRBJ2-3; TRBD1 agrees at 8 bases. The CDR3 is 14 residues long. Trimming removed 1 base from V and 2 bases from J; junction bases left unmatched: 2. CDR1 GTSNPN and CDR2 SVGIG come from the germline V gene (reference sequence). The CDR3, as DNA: TGTGCCTGGAGTGACAGGGGGACCACAGATACGCAGTATTTT. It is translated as CAWSDRGTTDTQYF.

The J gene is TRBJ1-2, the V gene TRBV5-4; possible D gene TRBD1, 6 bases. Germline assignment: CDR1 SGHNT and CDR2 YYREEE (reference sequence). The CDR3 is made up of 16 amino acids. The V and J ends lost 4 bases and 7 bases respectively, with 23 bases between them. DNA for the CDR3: TGTGCCAGCAGCGCACCCATTATCCAGGGGCAGGCTGGCTACACCTTC. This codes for CASSAPIIQGQAGYTF.

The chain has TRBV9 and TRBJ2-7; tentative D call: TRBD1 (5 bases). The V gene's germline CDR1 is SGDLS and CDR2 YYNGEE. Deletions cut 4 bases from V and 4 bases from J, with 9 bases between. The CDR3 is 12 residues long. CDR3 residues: CASSTQGYEQYF. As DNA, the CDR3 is TGTGCCAGCAGCACCCAGGGTTACGAGCAGTACTTC.

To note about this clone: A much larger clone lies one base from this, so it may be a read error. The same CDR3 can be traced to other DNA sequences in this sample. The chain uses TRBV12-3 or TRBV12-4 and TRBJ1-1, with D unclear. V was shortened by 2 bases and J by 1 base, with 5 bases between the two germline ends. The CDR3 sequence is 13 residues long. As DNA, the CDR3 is TGTGCCAGCAGTTTACAGGAGAACACTGAAGCTTTCTTT. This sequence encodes CASSLQENTEAFF.